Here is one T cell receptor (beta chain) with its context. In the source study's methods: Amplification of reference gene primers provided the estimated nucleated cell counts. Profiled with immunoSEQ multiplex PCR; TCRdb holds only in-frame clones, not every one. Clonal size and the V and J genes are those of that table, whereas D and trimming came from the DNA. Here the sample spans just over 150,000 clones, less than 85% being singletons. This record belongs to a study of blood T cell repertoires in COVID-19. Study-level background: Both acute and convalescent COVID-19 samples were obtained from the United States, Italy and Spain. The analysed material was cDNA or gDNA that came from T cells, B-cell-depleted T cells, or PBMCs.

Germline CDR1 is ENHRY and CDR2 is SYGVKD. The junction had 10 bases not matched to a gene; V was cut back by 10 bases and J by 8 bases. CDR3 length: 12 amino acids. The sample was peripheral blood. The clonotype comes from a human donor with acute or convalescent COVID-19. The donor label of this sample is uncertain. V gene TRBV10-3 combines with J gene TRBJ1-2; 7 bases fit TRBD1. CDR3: CANQGDFGGYTF. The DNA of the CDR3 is TGTGCCAACCAGGGGGATTTCGGCGGCTACACCTTC.